The source of this T cell receptor beta chain is a study of patients and donors after allogeneic stem cell transplantation. From the RT-PCR reads, TCRdb called clonotypes with MiXCR, one entry per CDR3 protein. The table has approximately 99,000 distinct CDR3 sequences, less than 45% seen once. The source of this sequence is a human donor who was either an allogeneic HSCT recipient or a stem cell or donor lymphocyte infusion donor (not recorded which). It is not recorded whose cells these are; they may come from a transplant donor. Specimen: blood, either unsorted or a sorted T cell fraction (not recorded which).

CDR3 amino acids: CASSAYRDPNEKLFF. The CDR3 nucleotides are TGTGCCAGCAGCGCCTACAGGGATCCTAATGAAAAACTGTTTTTT. The gene calls are TRBV6-5 and TRBJ1-4; a weak D match, TRBD1 (6 bases). CDR3 length equals 15 residues. The germline CDR1 and CDR2 sequences are MNHEY and SVGAGI. V was cut by 6 bases and J by 3 bases, with 14 bases left in between.